One T cell receptor (beta chain) is described in this entry. Its specificity is not known. Assay execution took place at the deep level. Method: immunoSEQ multiplex PCR; TCRdb's copy keeps in-frame clones and lacks some. The repertoire holds over 95,000 clones, with around 65% as singletons. This record comes from a study of shared clonotypes between healthy human individuals. Overall study context: Each donor contributed plates that comprised three CD4 naive, three CD4 memory, two CD8 naive and one CD8 memory.

CDR1 is SEHNR and CDR2 is FQNEAQ in the germline V gene (reference sequence). The CDR3 totals 15 residues. V lost 1 base, J lost 4 bases, and 4 bases stayed unmatched. All of the donors resided in Nashville, Tennessee, and each was a Caucasian adult. The study, taken as a whole, reports: Some clonotypes were shared by all four sorted-subset donors, while others were not shared. The non-shared ones had lower generation probabilities than the shared ones.

The receptor was isolated from a young woman in good health. Sequencing used memory CD8+ T cells sorted from blood. Subset denoted: CD45RO+ cells pooled with CCR7-negative TemRA cells. V and J are TRBV7-9 and TRBJ2-7, with 10 bases that match TRBD2. The CDR3 region is CASSLVAGGTYEQYF. CDR3 nucleotide sequence: TGTGCCAGCAGCTTAGTAGCGGGAGGTACTTACGAGCAGTACTTC.